Sequencing of this T cell receptor beta chain was carried out in a study of vaccination and CD4 T cells after COVID-19. Study-wide points: From around 20 to 38, the median of SARS-CoV-2-reactive clonotypes rose without reaching significance.

A remark on this clonotype: Its antigen is not known.

Scientists ran DNA taken from cultured CD4+ T cells through the Oncomine TCR Beta short-read assay for sequencing. Genomic DNA was isolated from cultured CD4+ T cells. Via MiXCR, TCRdb re-called the PCR reads, giving one row per CDR3 protein. The table shows 7,500 to 10,000 distinct CDR3 sequences, with roughly 34% occurring only once. The treatment was: approximately 10-day PBMC culture with coronavirus spike peptide pools or control peptides (ViraFEST assay). It was before the COVID-19 pandemic (2011-2018) that the unexposed donor's CD4+ T cells were collected. J lost 6 bases, V lost 6 bases, and 12 bases had no gene match. The CDR3 length is 15 residues. Germline lookup yields CDR1 MDHEN and CDR2 SYDVKM.

The sequenced sample was CD4+ T cells from blood, cultured in vitro. The chain carries TRBV28 and TRBJ1-1; 8 bases fit TRBD1. The sequence came from a human donor in good health. For the CDR3, the DNA is TGTGCCAGCAGGTCAGTGGACAGGGCAGCGTCTGAAGCTTTCTTT. It translates to CASRSVDRAASEAFF.